These T cell receptor beta chains were read from a single sample in a study of blood T cells in healthy people across ages. TCRdb used MiXCR to reprocess the 5' RACE reads, holding one entry per CDR3 protein. This sample has roughly 800,000 distinct CDR3 sequences; nearly 60% occur once, and the top ten carry 20% to 25%. The specimen sequenced was blood. The receptors were sampled from a young man in good health. CDR3s include the opening cysteine and the closing phenylalanine or tryptophan. Fields, in order: J gene, V gene, CDR3 protein.

J gene: TRBJ2-7; V gene: TRBV29-1; CDR3 protein: CSGEDRGKSYEQYF
J gene: TRBJ2-7; V gene: TRBV5-1; CDR3 protein: CASSSDNSYEQYF
J gene: TRBJ2-1; V gene: TRBV5-1; CDR3 protein: CASSLEGASGPYNEQFF
J gene: TRBJ2-7; V gene: TRBV27; CDR3 protein: CAGSLPWTEAYEQYF
J gene: TRBJ2-1; V gene: TRBV29-1; CDR3 protein: CSVEGLVGRLAEQFF
J gene: TRBJ2-3; V gene: TRBV12-3/TRBV12-4; CDR3 protein: CASSGDRTTDTQYF
J gene: TRBJ1-4; V gene: TRBV6-6; CDR3 protein: CASSYISNYNEKLFF
J gene: -; V gene: TRBV20-1; CDR3 protein: CSAKGRTGGSVETQYF
J gene: TRBJ1-2; V gene: TRBV27; CDR3 protein: CAGSFRANYGYTF
J gene: TRBJ1-5; V gene: TRBV20-1; CDR3 protein: CSASQGKQPQHF
J gene: TRBJ2-1; V gene: TRBV7-2; CDR3 protein: CASSPGRIGNEQFF
J gene: TRBJ1-1; V gene: TRBV6-2/TRBV6-3; CDR3 protein: CASSYPRARGVNTEAFF
J gene: TRBJ2-7; V gene: TRBV28; CDR3 protein: CASSLSSYNEQYF
J gene: TRBJ2-7; V gene: TRBV29-1; CDR3 protein: CSVKDREHYEQYF